This passage covers 24 T cell receptor beta chains from one sample sequenced in a study of blood T cells in healthy people across ages. Together with a sample-barcoded 5' primer, a J-beta primer mix was included in a second PCR lasting roughly 6 to 12 cycles. TCRdb reprocessed the 5' RACE reads via MiXCR and lists one record per CDR3 protein. The sample records roughly 2 million distinct CDR3 sequences, around 48% being singletons. The sequenced sample was blood. The receptors stem from a woman aged 40-49 years in good health.

The table lists this clonotype with a few counts. The V gene is TRBV7-2, the J gene TRBJ2-5; 11 nucleotides agree with TRBD2. J was trimmed by 0 bases and V by 3 bases; bases with no gene match: 6. Germline V gives CDR1 SGHTA, CDR2 FQGNSA. The CDR3 spans 17 residues. The CDR3 sequence: CASSFRLAGRYQETQYF. The DNA of the CDR3 is TGTGCCAGCAGCTTCCGACTAGCGGGGCGCTACCAAGAGACCCAGTACTTC.

The CDR3 nucleotides are TGCGCCAGCAGCTTGACCCTTGTGACAGGGAACTATGGCTACACCTTC. The encoded protein is CASSLTLVTGNYGYTF. The V call is TRBV5-1, the J call TRBJ1-2; 7 bases align to TRBD1. CDR3 length equals 16 residues. Germline V gene lookup returns CDR1 SGHRS and CDR2 YFSETQ. Trimming at V came to 1 base and at J to 2 bases, leaving 8 bases not matched to a gene.

This clonotype was seen only a few times. The genes are TRBV20-1 and TRBJ2-1; TRBD1 agrees at 10 bases. Per germline, CDR1 DFQATT and CDR2 SNEGSKA (reference sequence). V was pared by 5 bases and J by 7 bases, with 5 bases of the junction left unmatched. There are 13 residues in the CDR3. The CDR3 is CSARDRGWNEQFF. DNA for the CDR3: TGCAGTGCTCGGGACAGGGGTTGGAATGAGCAGTTCTTC.

This chain joins TRBV9 and TRBJ2-7, with TRBD1 matching 7 bases. The closer fit of TRBJ2-4 to the DNA end suggests the J call may be wrong. Germline CDR1 SGDLS, CDR2 YYNGEE. The CDR3 is 14 amino acids. As DNA, the CDR3 is TGTGCCAGCAGCGTAGGGGAGACAGGGACCATTCAGTACTTC. It codes for CASSVGETGTIQYF.

The rearrangement links TRBV27 to TRBJ2-3; D perhaps matches TRBD2 (7 bases). Judging by the DNA end, TRBJ2-7 fits better; the J call may be wrong. The CDR3 covers 17 residues. Germline V gene data show CDR1 as MNHEY and CDR2 as SMNVEV (reference sequence). DNA of the CDR3: TGTGCCAGCAGTTTCCACAGGAGGGGGGGGGATTACAATGAGCAGTACTTC. It encodes CASSFHRRGGDYNEQYF.

V gene TRBV2 combines with J gene TRBJ2-7; unclear D gene. The CDR3 consists of 14 residues. V was shortened by 3 bases and J by 1 base, with 10 bases between the two germline ends. Germline loops: CDR1 SNHLY, CDR2 FYNNEI. The CDR3 region is CASSETVQSYEQYF. The DNA for the CDR3 is TGTGCCAGCAGTGAGACGGTACAGTCCTACGAGCAGTACTTC.

This chain connects TRBV9 to TRBJ1-2; 8 bases match TRBD1. The germline V gene has CDR1 SGDLS and CDR2 YYNGEE. The CDR3 is 14 amino acids. V was pared by 3 bases and J by 8 bases, with 9 bases of the junction left unmatched. The CDR3 protein is CASSGTGNVEGYTF. The CDR3 coding sequence is TGTGCCAGCAGCGGGACAGGGAATGTTGAAGGCTACACCTTC.

The chain joins TRBV24-1 to TRBJ2-5, with D maybe TRBD1 (6 bases). V gave up 5 bases and J gave up 4 bases, with 10 bases separating them. Germline V gene data show CDR1 as KGHDR and CDR2 as SFDVKD. This CDR3 is built from 13 residues. The CDR3 nucleotides read TGTGCCACCAGTGGGGACAAGTCAGAGACCCAGTACTTC. It specifies CATSGDKSETQYF.

The chain uses TRBV12-3 or TRBV12-4 and TRBJ1-1; D remains unclear. V was trimmed by 3 bases and J by 1 base, leaving 9 bases between them. This CDR3 contains 14 residues. The CDR3 nucleotides are TGTGCCAGCAGTTTCAGTAAACGGAACACTGAAGCTTTCTTT. Encoded protein: CASSFSKRNTEAFF.

This clonotype was recorded only once. CDR3 sequence (DNA): TGTGCCAGCAGTCCTGGACAGGGCTGGAACATTCAGTACTTC. Translating it yields CASSPGQGWNIQYF. The rearrangement uses TRBV6-2 or TRBV6-3 and TRBJ2-4, with 8 positions matching TRBD1. Trimming cost V 5 bases and J 7 bases; bases outside gene matches: 7. Germline V CDR1 and CDR2: MNHEY, SVGEGT. The CDR3 is 14 amino acids.

The chain links TRBV7-2 to TRBJ2-5; 10 nucleotides line up with TRBD2. The J call could be wrong; TRBJ2-7 is a better fit for the DNA end. The CDR3 covers 15 residues. Germline CDR1 and CDR2: SGHTA and FQGNSA. The CDR3 DNA sequence: TGTGCCAGCAGCCCTAGCGGGGGAACACCCTACGAGCAGTACTTC. It translates to CASSPSGGTPYEQYF.

This chain joins TRBV12-3 or TRBV12-4 and TRBJ1-5; TRBD1 matches 9 bases. This CDR3 region has 14 residues. V lost 7 bases, J lost 6 bases, and 7 bases stayed unmatched. The CDR3 protein is CASTLQGASQPQHF. The CDR3 nucleotides are TGTGCCAGCACGTTACAGGGGGCGTCTCAGCCCCAGCATTTT.

A few counts support this clonotype. The CDR3 nucleotides are TGTGCCACCAGCAACCGCCCCAGTCAGCCCCAGCATTTT. Amino acid sequence: CATSNRPSQPQHF. The chain couples TRBV15 to TRBJ1-5, with D unclear. The CDR3 covers 13 residues. Germline-derived CDR1 and CDR2 are LNHNV and YYDKDF (reference sequence). The V and J ends lost 4 bases and 6 bases respectively, with 10 bases between them. Looking up the rest from reference TRBV15 and TRBJ1-5 gives the full variable domain: DAMVIQNPRYQVTQFGKPVTLSCSQTLNHNVMYWYQQKSSQAPKLLFHYYDKDFNNEADTPDNFQSRRPNTSFCFLDIRSPGLGDTAMYLCATSNRPSQPQHFGDGTRLSIL.

The V gene is TRBV29-1, the J gene TRBJ2-5; TRBD1 agrees at 11 bases. The J call may be mistaken, given a closer DNA end match to TRBJ2-7. The CDR3 has 15 amino acids. CDR1 SQVTM and CDR2 ANQGSEA come from the germline V gene. This CDR3 is CSVEYGDRGEYEQYF. In nucleotides, the CDR3 is TGCAGCGTTGAATATGGGGACAGGGGGGAATACGAGCAGTACTTC.

This clonotype was seen a few times. The chain links TRBV7-8 to TRBJ2-3; weak D call: TRBD2 (5 bases). Germline V lookup: CDR1 SGHVS, CDR2 FQNEAQ. V was clipped by 2 bases and J by 3 bases, with 9 bases between them. The length of the CDR3 is 14 residues. The CDR3: CASSLYRDTDTQYF. In nucleotides, the CDR3 is TGTGCCAGCAGCTTATATCGGGATACAGATACGCAGTATTTT. The full variable domain, its missing parts supplied by reference TRBV7-8 and TRBJ2-3, is GAGVSQSPRYKVAKRGQDVALRCDPISGHVSLFWYQQALGQGPEFLTYFQNEAQLDKSGLPSDRFFAERPEGSVSTLKIQRTQQEDSAVYLCASSLYRDTDTQYFGPGTRLTVL.

Note on this clonotype: The germline gene is not matched at one end of the junction; a read error may be the cause. This sequence joins TRBV7-2 and TRBJ1-2, with D possibly TRBD1 on 5 matching bases. The CDR3 loop spans 16 amino acids. Germline lookup yields CDR1 SGHTA and CDR2 FQGNSA. For the CDR3, the DNA is TGTGCCAGCAGCTCGACAAACGTGGGGCCCACCTATCGCTACACCTTC. Its protein product is CASSSTNVGPTYRYTF.

This clonotype came up a few times. V usage is TRBV9 and J usage is TRBJ2-5, with D maybe TRBD2 (6 bases). Between the trimmed V and J ends, which lost 0 bases and 2 bases, there was a span of 14 bases. Germline lookup yields CDR1 SGDLS and CDR2 YYNGEE. The CDR3 is 16 residues long. CDR3 sequence: CASSVEGGFGQETQYF. For the CDR3, the DNA is TGTGCCAGCAGCGTAGAAGGAGGGTTTGGTCAAGAGACCCAGTACTTC. Together with reference TRBV9 and TRBJ2-5, the CDR3 gives the full variable domain: DSGVTQTPKHLITATGQRVTLRCSPRSGDLSVYWYQQSLDQGLQFLIQYYNGEERAKGNILERFSAQQFPDLHSELNLSSLELGDSALYFCASSVEGGFGQETQYFGPGTRLLVL.

The chain links TRBV12-3 or TRBV12-4 to TRBJ1-1; D is undetermined. The CDR3 contains 12 residues. V lost 6 bases and J lost 4, with 9 bases in between. The CDR3 spells CASSLMGTEAFF. CDR3 nucleotides: TGTGCCAGCAGCTTAATGGGCACTGAAGCTTTCTTT.

In the case of this clonotype: At one of its ends the junction is not consistent with the germline gene, which may arise from a read error. The chain links TRBV29-1 to TRBJ2-1; 9 bases map to TRBD2. There are 19 residues in the CDR3. Looked up from germline, CDR1 is SQVTM and CDR2 is ANQGSEA. The CDR3 here is CSVEGRASGEEVSYNGQFF. For the CDR3, the DNA is TGCAGCGTTGAAGGGCGGGCTAGCGGGGAGGAGGTCTCCTACAATGGGCAGTTCTTC.

This clonotype was seen at least ten times. The chain is built from TRBV29-1 and TRBJ2-4; D ambiguous. The CDR3 length is 15 residues. In germline, CDR1 is SQVTM, CDR2 ANQGSEA. Trimming stripped 1 base from V and 0 bases from J, with 10 bases between. CDR3 loop: CSVEVFGGAKNIQYF. The CDR3 nucleotides are TGCAGCGTTGAAGTCTTTGGTGGAGCCAAAAACATTCAGTACTTC.

This sequence joins TRBV12-3 or TRBV12-4 and TRBJ2-7; 12 bases are shared with TRBD2. The junction had 10 bases not matched to a gene; V was cut back by 6 bases and J by 10 bases. This CDR3 region has 14 residues. Written as DNA, the CDR3 is TGTGCCAGCAGCCAATTGACTAGCGGGGGAAAACAGTACTTC. Its translation: CASSQLTSGGKQYF.

The chain is built from TRBV29-1 and TRBJ2-3; 12 bases align to TRBD2. V was clipped by 7 bases and J by 0 bases; unmatched bases: 14. The germline V gene encodes CDR1 SQVTM and CDR2 ANQGSEA. The CDR3 is made up of 18 amino acids. The CDR3 loop reads CSGSTSGGWPPSTDTQYF. The DNA for the CDR3 is TGCAGCGGGTCGACTAGCGGGGGATGGCCACCTAGCACAGATACGCAGTATTTT.

The chain uses TRBV20-1 and TRBJ2-5, with TRBD2 matching over 8 bases. Germline V gene lookup returns CDR1 DFQATT and CDR2 SNEGSKA (reference sequence). Trimming cost V 6 bases and J 2 bases; bases outside gene matches: 11. The CDR3 loop spans 15 amino acids. CDR3 DNA sequence: TGCAGTGCCGGGCGCCCAGCGGGGGCACAAGAGACCCAGTACTTC. Encoded protein: CSAGRPAGAQETQYF.

The chain is built from TRBV6-5 and TRBJ2-7, with 7 bases that match TRBD2. The CDR3 has 16 amino acids. Trimming at V came to 2 bases and at J to 4 bases, leaving 11 bases not matched to a gene. From germline, CDR1 is MNHEY and CDR2 SVGAGI. The CDR3: CASSYRIKGGRYEQYF. For the CDR3, the DNA is TGTGCCAGCAGTTACAGGATTAAGGGCGGGAGATACGAGCAGTACTTC.